The source of this T cell receptor (beta chain) is a study of blood T cell repertoires in COVID-19. Clones were read by immunoSEQ multiplex PCR, and TCRdb kept only the in-frame ones, dropping some. The sample yields about 75,000 clones, around 83% seen once. This CDR3 is built from 13 residues. Trimming shortened V by 4 bases and J by 4 bases, and 9 bases separated the two germline ends. Per germline, CDR1 SGHNT and CDR2 YYREEE (reference sequence). The material sequenced was peripheral blood. The clonotype originates from a woman aged 45-65 years with acute or convalescent COVID-19. The chain joins TRBV5-4 to TRBJ2-1; TRBD1 is a possible D gene (5 bases). The CDR3 nucleotides are TGTGCCAGCAGCGTACCAGGGTACAATGAGCAGTTCTTC. The encoded protein is CASSVPGYNEQFF.